This TCR beta chain was documented in a study of blood T cell repertoires in COVID-19. Clones were read by immunoSEQ multiplex PCR, and TCRdb kept only the in-frame ones, dropping some. Among 170,000 or so clones, roughly 86% were seen once, and the ten largest hold approximately 7%. From germline, CDR1 is MNHEY and CDR2 SVGAGI. The trim removed 2 bases at V and 10 bases at J, leaving 10 bases unmatched. CDR3 length: 15 amino acids. The sequenced sample consisted of peripheral blood. The chain recombines TRBV6-5 with TRBJ2-1; TRBD1 matches 8 bases. The clonotype was recovered from a man aged 50 to 60 with active or convalescent COVID-19. The CDR3 sequence: CASSYKGTGDREQFF. CDR3 coding DNA: TGTGCCAGCAGTTACAAAGGGACAGGCGACCGGGAGCAGTTCTTC.